This record looks at one T cell receptor (beta chain) sequence and its context. The antigen remains undetermined. CD45RA-negative memory and CD45RA+ naive subsets were split from the CD4+ cells. This CDR3 comprises 14 residues. Trimming stripped 6 bases from V and 3 bases from J, with 14 bases between. Per germline, CDR1 MNHEY and CDR2 SVGAGI. The data were obtained in a study of shared clonotypes between healthy human individuals. Overall study: For every donor, three CD4 naive, three CD4 memory, two CD8 naive and one CD8 memory plates were used.

Method: immunoSEQ multiplex PCR; TCRdb's copy keeps in-frame clones and lacks some. Among nearly 750,000 clones, 55% to 75% were seen once, and the ten largest hold under 2%. Study-level points and caveats: It was anticipated that sequencing depth would influence how many clonotypes donors shared. Genetic and exposure-history diversity was limited by the small donor number.

The sequencing sample was made of memory CD4+ T cells sorted from blood. Described subset: CD45RA-negative fraction. This rearrangement joins TRBV6-5 to TRBJ1-2; D may be TRBD1 (6 bases). The sequence was collected from a woman in her twenties or thirties in good health. The CDR3 protein is CASSARGADYGYTF. CDR3 nucleotides: TGTGCCAGCAGCGCCAGGGGCGCCGACTATGGCTACACCTTC.